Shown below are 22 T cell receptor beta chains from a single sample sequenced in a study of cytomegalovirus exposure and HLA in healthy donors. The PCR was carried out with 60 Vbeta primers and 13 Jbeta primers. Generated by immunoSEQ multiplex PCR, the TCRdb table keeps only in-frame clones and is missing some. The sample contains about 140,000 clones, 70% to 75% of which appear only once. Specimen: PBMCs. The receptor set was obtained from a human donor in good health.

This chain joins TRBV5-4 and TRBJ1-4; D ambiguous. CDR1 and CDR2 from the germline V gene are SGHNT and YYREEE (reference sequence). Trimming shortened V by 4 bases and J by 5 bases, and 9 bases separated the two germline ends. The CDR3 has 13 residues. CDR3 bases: TGTGCCAGCAGCCCGGGAGGGAATGAAAAACTGTTTTTT. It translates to CASSPGGNEKLFF.

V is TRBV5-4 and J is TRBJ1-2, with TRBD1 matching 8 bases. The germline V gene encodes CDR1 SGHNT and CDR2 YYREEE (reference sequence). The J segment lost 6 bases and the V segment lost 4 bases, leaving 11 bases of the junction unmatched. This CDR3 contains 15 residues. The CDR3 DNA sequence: TGTGCCAGCAGCCCGATAGACAGGGGCATCGATGGCTACACCTTC. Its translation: CASSPIDRGIDGYTF.

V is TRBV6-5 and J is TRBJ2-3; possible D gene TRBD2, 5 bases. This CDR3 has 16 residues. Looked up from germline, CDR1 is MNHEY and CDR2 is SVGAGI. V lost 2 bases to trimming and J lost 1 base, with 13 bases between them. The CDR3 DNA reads TGTGCCAGCAGTTACCTCTCTGCGGGCCGCACAGATACGCAGTATTTT. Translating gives CASSYLSAGRTDTQYF.

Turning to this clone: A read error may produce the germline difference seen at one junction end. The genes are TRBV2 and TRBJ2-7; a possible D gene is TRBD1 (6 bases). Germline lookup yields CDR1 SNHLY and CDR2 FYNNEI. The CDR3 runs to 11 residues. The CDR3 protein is CASTGWGTCFF. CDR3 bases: TGTGCCAGCACCGGGTGGGGGACATGTTTCTTC.

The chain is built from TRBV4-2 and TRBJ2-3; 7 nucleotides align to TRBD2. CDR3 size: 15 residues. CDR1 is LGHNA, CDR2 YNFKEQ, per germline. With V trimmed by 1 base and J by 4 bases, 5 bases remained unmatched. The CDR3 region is CASSQAGAGSDTQYF. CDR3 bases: TGTGCCAGCAGCCAAGCCGGAGCGGGATCAGATACGCAGTATTTT.

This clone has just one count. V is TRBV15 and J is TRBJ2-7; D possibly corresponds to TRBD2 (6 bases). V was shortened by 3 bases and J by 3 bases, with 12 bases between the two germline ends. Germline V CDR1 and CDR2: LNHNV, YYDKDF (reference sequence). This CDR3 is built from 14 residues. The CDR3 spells CATSSIPGLYEQYF. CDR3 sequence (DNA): TGTGCCACCAGCAGCATTCCGGGACTCTACGAGCAGTACTTC.

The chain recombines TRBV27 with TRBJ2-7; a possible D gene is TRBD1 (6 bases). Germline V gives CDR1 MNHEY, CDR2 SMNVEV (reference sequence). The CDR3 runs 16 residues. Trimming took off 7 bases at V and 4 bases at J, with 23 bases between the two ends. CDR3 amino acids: CASKGESYLGIYEQYF. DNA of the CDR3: TGTGCCAGCAAGGGGGAATCCTATCTTGGTATTTACGAGCAGTACTTC.

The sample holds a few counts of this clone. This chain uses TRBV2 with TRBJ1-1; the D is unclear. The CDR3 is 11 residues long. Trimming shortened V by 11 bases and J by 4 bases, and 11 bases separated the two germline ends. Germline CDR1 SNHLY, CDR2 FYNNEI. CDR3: CAAPEATEAFF. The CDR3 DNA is TGTGCCGCCCCTGAGGCCACTGAAGCTTTCTTT.

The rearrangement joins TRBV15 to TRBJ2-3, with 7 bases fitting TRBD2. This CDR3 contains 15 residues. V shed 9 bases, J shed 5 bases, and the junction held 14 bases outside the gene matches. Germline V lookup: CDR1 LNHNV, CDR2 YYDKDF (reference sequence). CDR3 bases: TGTGCCACGGCAGGGAAGGCGGGAGTGGAAGATACGCAGTATTTT. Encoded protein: CATAGKAGVEDTQYF.

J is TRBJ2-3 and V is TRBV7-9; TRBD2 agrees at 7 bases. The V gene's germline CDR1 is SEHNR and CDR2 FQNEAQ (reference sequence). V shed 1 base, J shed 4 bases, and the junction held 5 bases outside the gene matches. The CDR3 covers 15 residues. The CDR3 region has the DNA TGTGCCAGCAGCTTAGGGGCAGGGAGGGCAGATACGCAGTATTTT. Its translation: CASSLGAGRADTQYF.

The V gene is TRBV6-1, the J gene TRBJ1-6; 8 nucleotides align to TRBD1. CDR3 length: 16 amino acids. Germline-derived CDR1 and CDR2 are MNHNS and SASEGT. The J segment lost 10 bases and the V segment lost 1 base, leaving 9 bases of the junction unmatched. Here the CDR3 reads CASSEDAGGFWSPLHF. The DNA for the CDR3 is TGTGCCAGCAGTGAAGATGCAGGGGGCTTTTGGTCACCCCTCCACTTT.

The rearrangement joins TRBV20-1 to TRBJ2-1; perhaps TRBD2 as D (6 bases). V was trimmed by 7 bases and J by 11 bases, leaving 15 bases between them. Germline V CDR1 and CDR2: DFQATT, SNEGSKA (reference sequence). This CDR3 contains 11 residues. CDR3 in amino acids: CSVPGLPQQFF. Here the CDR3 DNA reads TGCAGTGTCCCGGGACTGCCACAGCAGTTCTTC.

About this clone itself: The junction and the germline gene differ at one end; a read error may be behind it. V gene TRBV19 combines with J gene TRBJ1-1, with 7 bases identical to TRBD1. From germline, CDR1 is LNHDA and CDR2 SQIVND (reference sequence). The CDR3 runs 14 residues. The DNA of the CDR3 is TGTGCCAGTAGGATAGGGGGCTTGAACACTGAAGCTTTCTTT. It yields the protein CASRIGGLNTEAFF.

CDR3 DNA sequence: TGTGCCAGCAGTTTACAGGGTTACAATCAGCCCCAGCATTTT. Amino acid sequence: CASSLQGYNQPQHF. The V call is TRBV5-4, the J call TRBJ1-5; possibly TRBD1 for D (6 bases). There are 14 residues in the CDR3. Trimming took off 5 bases at V and 3 bases at J, with 12 bases between the two ends. Germline assignment: CDR1 SGHNT and CDR2 YYREEE (reference sequence).

The CDR3 is CASSVSGAENNEQFF. In DNA, the CDR3 is TGTGCCAGCAGCGTGTCGGGAGCGGAGAACAATGAGCAGTTCTTC. The rearrangement links TRBV9 to TRBJ2-1, with a tentative D call TRBD2 (6 bases). V was cut by 2 bases and J by 5 bases, with 14 bases left in between. Germline CDR1 is SGDLS and CDR2 is YYNGEE. CDR3 size: 15 residues.

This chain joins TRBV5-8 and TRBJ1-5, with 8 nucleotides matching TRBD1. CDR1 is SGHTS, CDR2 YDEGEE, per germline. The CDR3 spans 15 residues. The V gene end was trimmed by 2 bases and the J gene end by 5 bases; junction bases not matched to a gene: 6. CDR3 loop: CASSFSGGFDQPQHF. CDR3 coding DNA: TGTGCCAGCAGCTTTTCAGGGGGCTTCGATCAGCCCCAGCATTTT. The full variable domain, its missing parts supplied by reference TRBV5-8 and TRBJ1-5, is EAGVTQSPTHLIKTRGQQATLRCSPISGHTSVYWYQQALGLGLQFLLWYDEGEERNRGNFPPRFSGRQFPNYSSELNVNALELEDSALYLCASSFSGGFDQPQHFGDGTRLSIL.

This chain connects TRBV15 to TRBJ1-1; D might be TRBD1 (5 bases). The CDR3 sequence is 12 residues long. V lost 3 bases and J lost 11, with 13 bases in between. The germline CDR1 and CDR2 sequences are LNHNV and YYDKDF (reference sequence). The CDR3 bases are TGTGCCACCAGCAGGGCAGGGCTGTCGGCTTTCTTT. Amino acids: CATSRAGLSAFF.

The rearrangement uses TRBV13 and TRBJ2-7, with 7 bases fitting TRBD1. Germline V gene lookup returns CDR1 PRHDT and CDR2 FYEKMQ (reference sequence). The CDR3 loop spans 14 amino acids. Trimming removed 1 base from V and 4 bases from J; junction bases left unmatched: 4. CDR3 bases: TGTGCCAGCAGCTTAGAAAACAGGGGATACGAGCAGTACTTC. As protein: CASSLENRGYEQYF.

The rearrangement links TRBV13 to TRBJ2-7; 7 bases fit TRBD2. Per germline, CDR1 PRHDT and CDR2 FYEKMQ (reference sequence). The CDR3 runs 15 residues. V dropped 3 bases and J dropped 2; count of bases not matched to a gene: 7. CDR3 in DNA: TGTGCCAGCAGCTTGGGTAGCGGGTCCACCTACGAGCAGTACTTC. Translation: CASSLGSGSTYEQYF.

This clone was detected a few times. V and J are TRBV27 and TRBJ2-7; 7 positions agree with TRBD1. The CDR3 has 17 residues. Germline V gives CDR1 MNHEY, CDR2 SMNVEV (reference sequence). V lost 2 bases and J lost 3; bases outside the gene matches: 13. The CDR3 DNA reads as TGTGCCAGCAGTTTAATGAACCCACAGGGGAGCTTCTACGAGCAGTACTTC. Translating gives CASSLMNPQGSFYEQYF.

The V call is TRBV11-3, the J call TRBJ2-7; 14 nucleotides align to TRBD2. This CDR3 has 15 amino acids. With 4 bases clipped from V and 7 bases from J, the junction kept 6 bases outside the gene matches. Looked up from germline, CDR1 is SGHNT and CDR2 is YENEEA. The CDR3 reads CASSSGTSGSVEQYF. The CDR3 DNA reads TGTGCCAGCAGCTCCGGGACTAGCGGGAGTGTTGAGCAGTACTTC.

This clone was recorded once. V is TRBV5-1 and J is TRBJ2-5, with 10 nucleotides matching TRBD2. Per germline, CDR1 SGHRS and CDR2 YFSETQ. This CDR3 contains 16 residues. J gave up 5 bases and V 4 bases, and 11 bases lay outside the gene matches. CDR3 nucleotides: TGCGCCAGCAGCCCAGACCTCCAGACTAGCGGGGAGACCCAGTACTTC. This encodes CASSPDLQTSGETQYF.